This T cell receptor beta chain was captured by sequencing in a study of blood T cell repertoires in COVID-19 (dated by TCRdb to 2018 to 2021). Some background on the complete study: Samples from collaborators originated in the United States, Italy and Spain and spanned both the acute and convalescent phases of COVID-19. The prospective study material was composed of cDNA or gDNA derived from T cells, B-cell-depleted T cells, or PBMCs. Subjects who had been exposed to COVID-19, were actively infected with it, or had recovered from it provided the deeply sampled blood TCRbeta repertoires that made up the dataset. The repertoires were released in a freely available public database meant as a resource for research on the immune response to SARS-CoV-2. The samples were drawn from the first 160 participants of the ongoing ImmuneRACE study and from 950 to 1,500 subjects provided by 6 global collaborators. A de-identified subject ID, COVID-19 status, age in years and sex were almost always included in the sample metadata. HLA class I and class II types, where available, came from metadata supplied by the sample provider rather than from assay-based typing.

Study-level results and caveats: The amount of clinical and demographic metadata varied by source and participant and was provided uncurated.

Collaborating institutions collected whole blood in K2EDTA tubes following their own protocols. For TCRbeta analysis, collaborators shipped samples in one of three forms: frozen whole blood, isolated PBMCs, or DNA extracted from either of those sample types. On this clone itself: No antigen is known for it. Nothing much larger sits one base from this clone, and base qualities are not available.

TCRbeta CDR3 regions were amplified from genomic DNA by means of the immunoSEQ Assay, a bias-controlled multiplex PCR. Regarding the original processing steps: Within the assay, amplification of reference gene primers was used to estimate how many nucleated cells each sample contained. Sequence reads were collapsed and filtered to measure the absolute abundance of every unique TCRbeta CDR3 rearrangement. Productive Simpson clonality was computed per sample as the square root of Simpson's diversity index over productive rearrangements. TCRdb took over this immuneACCESS table, retaining in-frame rearrangements with V and J assigned. Such tables are incomplete; in checked studies, under half of the missing clones stem from an unresolved V gene, and the remainder is unexplained. That table gives V, J and clone size, and the DNA gave D and trimming. In all, the sample holds fewer than 300,000 clones, and over 75% of those were seen once. 9.4% of the sample comes from the top ten.

The CDR1 and CDR2 encoded by the germline V gene (reference sequence) are LGHDT and YNNKEL. Relative to germline, V is missing 4 bases and J is missing 5 bases, with 10 bases of the junction outside any gene match. The CDR3 covers 16 residues, taking in both the cysteine and the phenylalanine. Only CDR3 DNA is held: 48 bases, read in frame from base 1. The sample consisted of peripheral blood. In this chain, TRBV3-1 (or the pseudogene TRBV3-2) is recombined with TRBJ2-5; 10 bases in the middle match TRBD2. This TCR derives from a man between 18 and 35 years old with active or convalescent COVID-19. The nucleotides read TGTGCCAGCAGCCGGGGAACTAGCGGGACGAGGGAGACCCAGTACTTC. The resulting protein is CASSRGTSGTRETQYF.